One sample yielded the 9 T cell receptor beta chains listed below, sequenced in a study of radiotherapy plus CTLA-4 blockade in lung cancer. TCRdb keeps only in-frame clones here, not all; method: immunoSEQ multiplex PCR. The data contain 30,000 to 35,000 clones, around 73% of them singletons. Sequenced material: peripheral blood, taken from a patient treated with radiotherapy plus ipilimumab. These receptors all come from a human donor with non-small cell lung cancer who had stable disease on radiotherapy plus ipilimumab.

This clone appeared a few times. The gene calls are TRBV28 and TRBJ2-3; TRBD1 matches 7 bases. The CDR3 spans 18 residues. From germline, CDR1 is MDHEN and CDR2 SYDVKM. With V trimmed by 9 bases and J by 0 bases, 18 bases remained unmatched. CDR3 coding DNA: TGTGCCAGTACCGCTCCCGTCGGGGACAGTCTTAGCACAGATACGCAGTATTTT. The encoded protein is CASTAPVGDSLSTDTQYF.

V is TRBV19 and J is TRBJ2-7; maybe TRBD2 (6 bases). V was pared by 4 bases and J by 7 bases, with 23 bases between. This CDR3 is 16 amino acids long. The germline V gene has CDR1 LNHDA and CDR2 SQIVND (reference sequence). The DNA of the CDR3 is TGTGCCAGTAGTACATCCTCCGGGAGAGGCTTTGGGGAGCAGTACTTC. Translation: CASSTSSGRGFGEQYF.

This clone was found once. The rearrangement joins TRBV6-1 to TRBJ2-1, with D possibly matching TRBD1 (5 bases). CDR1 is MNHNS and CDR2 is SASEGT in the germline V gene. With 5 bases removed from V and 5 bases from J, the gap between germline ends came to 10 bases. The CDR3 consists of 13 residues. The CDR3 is CASSYGADNEQFF. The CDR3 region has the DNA TGTGCCAGCAGTTATGGGGCGGACAATGAGCAGTTCTTC.

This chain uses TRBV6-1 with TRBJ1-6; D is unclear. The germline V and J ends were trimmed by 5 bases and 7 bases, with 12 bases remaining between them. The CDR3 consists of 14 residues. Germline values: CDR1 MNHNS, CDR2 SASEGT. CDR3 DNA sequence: TGTGCCAGCAGTCACGATGGCGTCAATTCACCCCTCCACTTT. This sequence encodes CASSHDGVNSPLHF.

CDR3 sequence reads: CASSRGDRVETEAFF. The CDR3, as DNA: TGTGCCAGTAGTAGGGGGGACAGGGTGGAGACTGAAGCTTTCTTT. The chain combines TRBV19 with TRBJ1-1, with 9 bases identical to TRBD1. CDR1 is LNHDA, CDR2 SQIVND, per germline (reference sequence). J was trimmed by 5 bases and V by 4 bases; bases with no gene match: 8. The CDR3 spans 15 residues.

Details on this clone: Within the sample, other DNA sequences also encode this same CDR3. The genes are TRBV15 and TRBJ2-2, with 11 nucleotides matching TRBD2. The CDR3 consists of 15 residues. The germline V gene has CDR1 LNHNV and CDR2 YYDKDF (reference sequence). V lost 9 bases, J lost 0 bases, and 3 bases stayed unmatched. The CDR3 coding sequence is TGTGCCACAAGTAGCGGGGGGGCGAACACCGGGGAGCTGTTTTTT. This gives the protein CATSSGGANTGELFF.

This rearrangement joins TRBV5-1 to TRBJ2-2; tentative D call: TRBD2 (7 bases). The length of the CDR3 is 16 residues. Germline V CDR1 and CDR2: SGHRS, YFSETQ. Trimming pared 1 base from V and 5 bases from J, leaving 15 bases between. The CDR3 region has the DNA TGCGCCAGCAGCTTGTATTCAGGGGAGGGGACCGGGGAGCTGTTTTTT. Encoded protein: CASSLYSGEGTGELFF.

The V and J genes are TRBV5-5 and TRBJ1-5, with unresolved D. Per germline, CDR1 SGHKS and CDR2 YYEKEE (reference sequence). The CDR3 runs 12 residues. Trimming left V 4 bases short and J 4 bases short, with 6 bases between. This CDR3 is CASSGLNQPQHF. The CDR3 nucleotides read TGTGCCAGCAGCGGATTAAATCAGCCCCAGCATTTT.

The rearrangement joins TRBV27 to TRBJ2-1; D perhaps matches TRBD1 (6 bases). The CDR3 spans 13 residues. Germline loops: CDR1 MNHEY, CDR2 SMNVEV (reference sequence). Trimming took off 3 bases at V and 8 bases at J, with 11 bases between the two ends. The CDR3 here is CASSFQGRDEQFF. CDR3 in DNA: TGTGCCAGCAGTTTCCAGGGGCGGGATGAGCAGTTCTTC.